The 20 T cell receptor beta chains listed next were all sequenced from one sample in a study of beta chain features in type 1 diabetes. Reverse transcription of all isolated RNA meant that expressed TCRB transcripts were sequenced. Using immunoSEQ multiplex PCR, the repertoire was profiled, and TCRdb retains in-frame clones only, with some absent. The data hold some 900,000 clones, with roughly 17% observed a single time. What was sequenced was naive CD4+ T cells from blood. The receptors shown here come from a woman aged 18-30 years in good health.

This clone was picked up a small number of times. This chain joins TRBV20-1 and TRBJ2-1; no clear D. Trimming took off 5 bases at V and 9 bases at J, with 11 bases between the two ends. The CDR3 is 11 residues long. Germline loops: CDR1 DFQATT, CDR2 SNEGSKA (reference sequence). CDR3 DNA: TGCAGTGCTCGGCCCTGGGGTGAGCAGTTCTTC. It translates to CSARPWGEQFF.

Comment on this clone: Other nucleotide sequences from this sample produce the same CDR3. The genes are TRBV9 and TRBJ2-3; no clear D. The length of the CDR3 is 13 residues. CDR1 is SGDLS and CDR2 is YYNGEE in the germline V gene. Trimming shortened V by 0 bases and J by 0 bases, and 2 bases separated the two germline ends. The CDR3 loop reads CASSVVSTDTQYF. The CDR3 DNA sequence: TGTGCCAGCAGCGTAGTTAGCACAGATACGCAGTATTTT.

This clone has just a few counts. The V and J genes are TRBV7-9 and TRBJ2-5; no clear D gene. CDR1 and CDR2 (germline): SEHNR, FQNEAQ (reference sequence). This CDR3 has 13 amino acids. The V and J ends lost 5 bases and 4 bases respectively, with 11 bases between them. CDR3 coding DNA: TGTGCCAGCAGCCGCGCACAGATAGAGACCCAGTACTTC. Its protein is CASSRAQIETQYF.

This chain uses TRBV4-1 with TRBJ2-5, with 8 bases aligning to TRBD1. In germline, CDR1 is MGHRA, CDR2 YSYEKL. The CDR3 loop spans 13 amino acids. With 4 bases clipped from V and 3 bases from J, the junction kept 1 base outside the gene matches. CDR3 nucleotides: TGCGCCAGCAGCCTGACAGGGGAAGAGACCCAGTACTTC. It specifies CASSLTGEETQYF.

The chain has TRBV5-1 and TRBJ2-2; TRBD2 matches at 11 bases. The CDR3 is 14 amino acids. The V and J ends lost 9 bases and 4 bases, in that order; junction bases with no gene match: 5. Germline V CDR1 and CDR2: SGHRS, YFSETQ. CDR3 loop: CATGTSGGTGELFF. The CDR3 DNA reads TGCGCCACCGGGACTAGCGGAGGCACCGGGGAGCTGTTTTTT.

This clone showed up just a few times. The chain combines TRBV2 with TRBJ2-1; a weak D match, TRBD1 (5 bases). The CDR3 spans 15 residues. Germline V gene data show CDR1 as SNHLY and CDR2 as FYNNEI. Trimming shortened V by 1 base and J by 6 bases, and 13 bases separated the two germline ends. The CDR3 DNA sequence: TGTGCCAGCAGTGAAGAAGGGGCCTCACCCAATGAGCAGTTCTTC. As protein: CASSEEGASPNEQFF.

V usage is TRBV5-1 and J usage is TRBJ1-5, with D maybe TRBD1 (6 bases). The CDR3 contains 13 residues. The germline gives CDR1 SGHRS, CDR2 YFSETQ. Trimming removed 4 bases at V and 6 bases at J, with 11 bases between. The CDR3 reads CASSLTGIQPQHF. The CDR3 region has the DNA TGCGCCAGCAGCCTGACAGGAATTCAGCCCCAGCATTTT.

This clone came up a few times. The chain combines TRBV7-2 with TRBJ2-7; 11 bases match TRBD1. Germline loops: CDR1 SGHTA, CDR2 FQGNSA. V lost 5 bases, J lost 6 bases, and 9 bases stayed unmatched. CDR3 size: 15 residues. The chain's CDR3 is CASSPRTGGLGEQYF. CDR3 in DNA: TGTGCCAGCAGCCCCAGGACAGGGGGCTTGGGCGAGCAGTACTTC.

The chain combines TRBV11-1 with TRBJ2-1; perhaps TRBD1 as D (5 bases). Germline loops: CDR1 SGHAT, CDR2 FQDESV (reference sequence). The V end was cut by 2 bases, the J end by 6 bases, with 11 bases between. CDR3 length equals 14 residues. CDR3 in amino acids: CASSLFRTPNEQFF. Written as DNA, the CDR3 is TGTGCCAGCAGCTTATTTCGGACACCCAATGAGCAGTTCTTC.

In the case of this clone: An end of the junction differs from the germline gene, which may be a read error. The chain carries TRBV7-7 and TRBJ2-5, with TRBD2 as a possible D gene (6 bases). This CDR3 is 14 amino acids long. The germline gives CDR1 SSHAT, CDR2 FNYEAQ (reference sequence). In DNA, the CDR3 is TGTGCTAGCAGCTTAGTGGAGGGGCGGGAGACCCAGTACTTC. Encoded protein: CASSLVEGRETQYF. The full variable domain, its missing parts supplied by reference TRBV7-7 and TRBJ2-5, is GAGVSQSPRYKVTKRGQDVTLRCDPISSHATLYWYQQALGQGPEFLTYFNYEAQPDKSGLPSDRFSAERPEGSISTLTIQRTEQRDSAMYRCASSLVEGRETQYFGPGTRLLVL.

V usage is TRBV15 and J usage is TRBJ2-4, with 8 bases aligning to TRBD1. After removal of 5 bases from V and 9 bases from J, the junction contained 15 bases not matched to a gene. The CDR3 is 16 amino acids. The germline CDR1 and CDR2 sequences are LNHNV and YYDKDF (reference sequence). CDR3 in DNA: TGTGCCACCAGCGGAAAAAAACCGGGACAGGAATCCATTCAGTACTTC. This translates into CATSGKKPGQESIQYF.

This clone was detected only a few times. A read error may account for a junction end that differs from germline. The rearrangement links TRBV7-7 to TRBJ2-3, with 12 bases that match TRBD2. CDR3 length: 16 amino acids. Looked up from germline, CDR1 is SSHAT and CDR2 is FNYEAQ (reference sequence). The chain's CDR3 is CASSPRTSGVGDTQYF. The CDR3 DNA follows: TGTGCTAGCAGCCCGCGGACTAGCGGGGTGGGGGATACGCAGTATTTT.

This chain joins TRBV6-1 and TRBJ2-5, with 7 bases fitting TRBD1. This CDR3 spans 13 amino acids. Germline V gives CDR1 MNHNS, CDR2 SASEGT. After removal of 8 bases from V and 2 bases from J, the junction contained 5 bases not matched to a gene. This chain's CDR3 is CASSWDSQETQYF. CDR3 in DNA: TGTGCCAGCTCGTGGGACAGTCAAGAGACCCAGTACTTC.

The chain combines TRBV15 with TRBJ1-1; TRBD1 agrees at 7 bases. This CDR3 is built from 17 residues. V trimming: 0 bases; J trimming: 4 bases; junction bases outside the gene matches: 11. In germline, CDR1 is LNHNV, CDR2 YYDKDF (reference sequence). CDR3 in DNA: TGTGCCACCAGCAGAGATACTAAACAGGGGTGGGTCACTGAAGCTTTCTTT. Protein: CATSRDTKQGWVTEAFF.

The chain couples TRBV20-1 to TRBJ2-4, with D maybe TRBD2 (6 bases). The V end was cut by 7 bases, the J end by 8 bases, with 12 bases between. This CDR3 is 11 amino acids long. CDR1 is DFQATT, CDR2 SNEGSKA, per germline (reference sequence). CDR3 sequence: CSGRPGDIQYF. The CDR3 nucleotides read TGCAGTGGTAGGCCGGGGGACATTCAGTACTTC.

A few counts support this clone. This sequence joins TRBV25-1 and TRBJ2-7; D is ambiguous. CDR1 and CDR2 (germline): MGHDK, SYGVNS. The V and J ends lost 6 bases and 7 bases respectively, with 13 bases between them. The CDR3 extends over 12 amino acids. CDR3 sequence (DNA): TGTGCCAGCAGCACCATGGAACCGGAGCAGTACTTC. Translating it yields CASSTMEPEQYF.

This chain joins TRBV10-3 and TRBJ2-1, with D perhaps being TRBD1 or TRBD2 (7 bases each). Per germline, CDR1 ENHRY and CDR2 SYGVKD. The CDR3 spans 13 residues. Trimming shortened V by 10 bases and J by 9 bases, and 19 bases separated the two germline ends. This CDR3 reads CATTDRREIEQFF. CDR3 DNA sequence: TGTGCCACCACGGACAGGCGGGAGATTGAGCAGTTCTTC.

This clone was seen only a few times. This chain uses TRBV7-2 with TRBJ1-1, with D tentatively TRBD1 (5 bases). The CDR3 runs 14 residues. V was clipped by 2 bases and J by 4 bases, with 11 bases between them. CDR1 and CDR2 (germline): SGHTA, FQGNSA. The CDR3 sequence: CASSLLAGGTEAFF. In DNA, the CDR3 is TGTGCCAGCAGCTTACTAGCGGGGGGCACTGAAGCTTTCTTT.

V and J are TRBV5-5 and TRBJ2-5; TRBD2 matches 11 bases. With V trimmed by 0 bases and J by 1 base, 5 bases remained unmatched. Germline CDR1 reads SGHKS; CDR2 reads YYEKEE (reference sequence). The CDR3 loop spans 17 amino acids. DNA of the CDR3: TGTGCCAGCAGCTTGGGACTAGCGGGAATAACCCAAGAGACCCAGTACTTC. This encodes CASSLGLAGITQETQYF.

This rearrangement joins TRBV5-1 to TRBJ1-4, with TRBD1 matching 10 bases. The CDR3 has 17 amino acids. Germline V lookup: CDR1 SGHRS, CDR2 YFSETQ. Unmatched junction bases numbered 9, after V lost 1 base and J lost 6 bases. The CDR3 protein is CASSLRGQGQVDEKLFF. CDR3 in DNA: TGCGCCAGCAGCTTGAGGGGACAGGGGCAGGTCGATGAAAAACTGTTTTTT.